This is a list of T cell receptor beta chains from one sample in a study of T-cell reconstitution after alpha-beta-depleted transplantation in children. Using its own MiXCR run on the PCR reads, TCRdb lists one record per CDR3 protein. The sample lists around 380,000 distinct CDR3 sequences, roughly 10% occurring once. This specimen was PBMCs from the stem cell graft donor, taken from the stem cell graft. Receptors were obtained from a human donor who donated a stem cell graft to a child with acute myeloid leukemia. Each CDR3 is given with its conserved first and last residue. Fields, in order: V gene, clone size, J gene, D gene, CDR3 protein, CDR3 DNA. D genes are given only for firm matches. Size tells how often a clone was seen (once, few, many) or the class of an expanded clone, and some rows leave it out.

>TRBV29-1|few|TRBJ1-4|.
CSVETRGQADEKLFF
TGCAGCGTTGAAACGCGGGGCCAGGCGGATGAAAAACTGTTTTTT
>TRBV21-1|few|TRBJ2-3|.
CASSHRDLTDTQYF
TGTGCCAGCAGCCACCGGGACCTCACAGATACGCAGTATTTT
>TRBV10-3|few|TRBJ2-7|TRBD2
CAIREGTSGTYEQYF
TGTGCCATCAGAGAAGGGACTAGCGGAACTTACGAGCAGTACTTC
>TRBV5-1|many|TRBJ2-2|.
CASSLVGQGDDGELFF
TGCGCCAGCAGCTTGGTAGGCCAGGGAGATGACGGGGAGCTGTTTTTT
>TRBV5-5|few|TRBJ2-2|.
CASSPREELFF
TGTGCCAGCAGCCCCAGGGAGGAGCTGTTTTTT
>TRBV4-2|many|TRBJ2-3|TRBD2
CASSHNGGLDSTFSTDTQYF
TGTGCCAGCAGCCACAACGGCGGACTAGACTCTACCTTTAGCACAGATACGCAGTATTTT
>TRBV5-5|many|TRBJ1-1|TRBD1
CASNRGSVNTEAFF
TGTGCCAGCAACAGGGGTTCGGTGAACACTGAAGCTTTCTTT
>TRBV20-1|.|TRBJ2-1|.
CCARDVKPRVDNEQFF
TGCTGTGCTAGAGATGTCAAACCACGGGTGGACAATGAGCAGTTCTTC
>TRBV4-1|.|TRBJ2-7|.
CASSQASGFVYEQYF
TGCGCCAGCAGCCAAGCGTCCGGGTTTGTCTACGAGCAGTACTTC
>TRBV12-3/TRBV12-4|.|TRBJ1-4|TRBD1
CASSLNRGEKLFF
TGTGCCAGCAGTCTCAACAGGGGGGAAAAACTGTTTTTT
>TRBV20-1|many|TRBJ2-1|TRBD1
CSARKGASTGEQFF
TGCAGTGCTAGAAAGGGGGCATCCACCGGGGAGCAGTTCTTC
>TRBV10-3|few|TRBJ1-1|.
CAISEGTTEAFF
TGTGCCATCAGTGAGGGAACCACTGAAGCTTTCTTT
>TRBV12-3/TRBV12-4|.|TRBJ1-5|TRBD1
CASSGTGGQPQHF
TGTGCCAGCAGCGGGACAGGGGGCCAGCCCCAGCATTTT
>TRBV10-3|few|TRBJ2-2|TRBD1
CAIAGTVDTGELFF
TGTGCCATCGCCGGGACAGTGGACACCGGGGAGCTGTTTTTT
>TRBV7-2|.|TRBJ1-1|.
CASRYAGLTEAFF
TGTGCCAGCAGGTACGCGGGGCTCACTGAAGCTTTCTTT
>TRBV29-1|few|TRBJ2-1|TRBD2
CSAPISGSEQFF
TGCAGCGCCCCCATTAGCGGGAGTGAGCAGTTCTTC
>TRBV4-3|many|TRBJ2-4|TRBD1
CASSQNRGVGNIQYF
TGCGCCAGCAGCCAAAACAGGGGGGTAGGAAACATTCAGTACTTC
>TRBV4-3|.|TRBJ2-7|TRBD2
CASSQERGAKQYF
TGCGCCAGCAGCCAAGAGCGGGGGGCGAAGCAGTACTTC
>TRBV7-2|many|TRBJ1-6|.
CASSVAPRGGNSPLHF
TGTGCCAGCAGTGTAGCCCCCAGGGGCGGCAATTCACCCCTCCACTTT
>TRBV7-6|.|TRBJ2-1|.
CASSPDRFSDEQFF
TGTGCCAGCAGCCCAGACAGGTTTAGCGATGAGCAGTTCTTC
>TRBV9|.|TRBJ2-1|TRBD2
CASSAPIAGVGEQFF
TGTGCCAGCAGCGCCCCCATAGCGGGAGTAGGCGAGCAGTTCTTC
>TRBV7-6|.|TRBJ2-2|.
CAIISGTGELFF
TGTGCCATTATTTCGGGGACCGGGGAGCTGTTTTTT
>TRBV20-1|.|TRBJ2-5|.
CSAGWAQETQYF
TGCAGTGCGGGATGGGCTCAAGAGACCCAGTACTTC
>TRBV13|many|TRBJ2-5|TRBD2
CASSLVSGGFQETQYF
TGTGCCAGCAGCTTAGTCTCGGGGGGATTCCAAGAGACCCAGTACTTC
>TRBV6-1|few|TRBJ1-2|.
CASSVRGAAYGYTF
TGTGCCAGCAGTGTTCGGGGGGCCGCCTATGGCTACACCTTC
>TRBV12-3/TRBV12-4|few|TRBJ1-5|.
CASSLMGAGANQPQHF
TGTGCCAGCAGTTTAATGGGGGCGGGGGCCAATCAGCCCCAGCATTTT
>TRBV7-9|few|TRBJ2-1|.
CASSGYEQFF
TGTGCCAGCAGCGGTTATGAGCAGTTCTTC
>TRBV6-2/TRBV6-3|.|TRBJ2-3|.
CASSSLLAGAADTQYF
TGTGCCAGCAGTTCTCTTCTCGCGGGGGCCGCGGATACGCAGTATTTT
>TRBV28|.|TRBJ1-1|.
CASSSPAVNTEAFF
TGTGCCAGCAGTTCCCCAGCGGTGAACACTGAAGCTTTCTTT
>TRBV27|.|TRBJ1-6|.
CASSLEIPSSYNSPLHF
TGTGCCAGCAGTTTGGAGATCCCCAGCTCCTATAATTCACCCCTCCACTTT
>TRBV5-5|few|TRBJ1-1|.
CASSLQGPRAFF
TGTGCCAGCAGCCTCCAGGGGCCACGGGCTTTCTTT
>TRBV5-1|few|TRBJ1-5|TRBD1
CASSLGQGINQPQHF
TGCGCCAGCAGCTTGGGACAGGGTATCAATCAGCCCCAGCATTTT
>TRBV20-1|.|TRBJ1-1|.
CSASKLGNTEAFF
TGCAGTGCTAGCAAGTTAGGGAACACTGAAGCTTTCTTT
>TRBV4-1|many|TRBJ1-5|.
CASSQVWTGGNQPQHF
TGCGCCAGCAGCCAAGTCTGGACGGGTGGCAATCAGCCCCAGCATTTT
>TRBV2|few|TRBJ1-1|.
CASSEVQGGTEAFF
TGTGCCAGCAGTGAAGTTCAGGGTGGGACTGAAGCTTTCTTT
>TRBV5-4|once|TRBJ1-5|.
CASSIGDIGPQHF
TGTGCCAGCAGCATCGGGGATATCGGGCCCCAGCATTTT
>TRBV6-1|many|TRBJ1-2|TRBD1
CASSGQGDHYGYTF
TGTGCCAGCAGTGGACAGGGGGACCACTATGGCTACACCTTC
>TRBV7-2|.|TRBJ2-5|TRBD2
CASSLRAGGGKETQYF
TGTGCCAGCAGCTTAAGGGCGGGAGGAGGAAAAGAGACCCAGTACTTC
>TRBV25-1|few|TRBJ2-3|.
CASSGGNTQYF
TGTGCCAGCAGTGGGGGGAATACGCAGTATTTT
>TRBV25-1|.|TRBJ1-2|.
CASSEYTAGGYTF
TGTGCCAGCAGTGAATATACAGCGGGGGGCTACACCTTC
>TRBV5-6|.|TRBJ2-5|.
CASRKDTEQETQYF
TGTGCCAGCAGGAAAGACACAGAACAAGAGACCCAGTACTTC
>TRBV29-1|few|TRBJ1-1|.
CSVTRGSENTEAFF
TGCAGCGTTACCCGGGGGAGCGAAAACACTGAAGCTTTCTTT
>TRBV15|many|TRBJ2-1|.
CATRPAASTYNEQFF
TGTGCCACCAGACCGGCTGCTAGCACCTACAATGAGCAGTTCTTC